This T cell receptor (beta chain) was captured by sequencing in a study of CD8 T cells in Susac syndrome. Trimming removed 3 bases from V and 2 bases from J, with 17 bases in between. The CDR3 runs to 16 residues. Germline lookup yields CDR1 PRHDT and CDR2 FYEKMQ (reference sequence). When the RNA was reverse transcribed, random hexamers were used with an input of roughly 0.5 to 1 ug. Using its own MiXCR run on the immunoSEQ multiplex PCR reads, TCRdb lists one record per CDR3 protein. This table holds approximately 120,000 distinct CDR3 sequences, 93% found once. V gene TRBV13 combines with J gene TRBJ2-7, with D possibly matching TRBD1 (7 bases). The origin of this receptor is a human donor with multiple sclerosis. Sequencing was done on a sample of CD8+ T cells from PBMCs. The CDR3 bases are TGTGCCAGCAGCTTCACCGGGGGACAGACAGCCTACGAGCAGTACTTC. As protein: CASSFTGGQTAYEQYF. The full variable domain, in which reference TRBV13 and TRBJ2-7 provide the parts outside the CDR3, is AAGVIQSPRHLIKEKRETATLKCYPIPRHDTVYWYQQGPGQDPQFLISFYEKMQSDKGSIPDRFSAQQFSDYHSELNMSSLELGDSALYFCASSFTGGQTAYEQYFGPGTRLTVT.